These T cell receptor beta chains were read from a single sample in a study of shared clonotypes between healthy human individuals. TCRdb keeps only in-frame clones here, not all; method: immunoSEQ multiplex PCR. The profile shows 600,000 to 750,000 clones, approximately 72% of them singletons. Sequenced input: memory CD4+ T cells sorted from blood. Receptor source: a woman in her 30s in good health. CDR3s include the opening cysteine and the closing phenylalanine or tryptophan. The D gene is left open where the match is weak. A row's size may be missing; if present it is once, few, many or a size class.

j_call: TRBJ2-6
clone_size: NA
d_call: NA
v_call: TRBV5-4
cdr3_aa: CASSLSGLGGANVLTF
cdr3_nt: TGTGCCAGCAGCTTGTCGGGGTTGGGTGGGGCCAACGTCCTGACTTTC

j_call: TRBJ1-1
clone_size: NA
d_call: NA
v_call: TRBV5-1
cdr3_aa: CASSLSGRERYTEAFF
cdr3_nt: TGCGCCAGCAGCTTGTCAGGGAGGGAGAGGTACACTGAAGCTTTCTTT

j_call: TRBJ2-2
clone_size: NA
d_call: NA
v_call: TRBV5-1
cdr3_aa: CASREKLASDTGELFF
cdr3_nt: TGCGCCAGCAGGGAGAAGCTAGCGAGCGACACCGGGGAGCTGTTTTTT

j_call: TRBJ2-1
clone_size: few
d_call: TRBD2
v_call: TRBV18
cdr3_aa: CASSPGLAAHNEQFF
cdr3_nt: TGTGCCAGCTCACCGGGACTAGCGGCCCACAATGAGCAGTTCTTC

j_call: TRBJ2-3
clone_size: NA
d_call: TRBD2
v_call: TRBV19
cdr3_aa: CASSILGGRTDTQYF
cdr3_nt: TGTGCCAGTAGTATATTGGGCGGGAGGACAGATACGCAGTATTTT

j_call: TRBJ2-3
clone_size: NA
d_call: NA
v_call: TRBV5-1
cdr3_aa: CASSVAITDTQYF
cdr3_nt: TGCGCCAGCAGCGTAGCTATCACAGATACGCAGTATTTT

j_call: TRBJ2-7
clone_size: NA
d_call: NA
v_call: TRBV28
cdr3_aa: CASRVGGNYEQYF
cdr3_nt: TGTGCCAGCAGGGTCGGAGGCAACTACGAGCAGTACTTC

j_call: TRBJ1-2
clone_size: NA
d_call: TRBD1
v_call: TRBV28
cdr3_aa: CASSWTGEAGYTF
cdr3_nt: TGTGCCAGCAGTTGGACAGGGGAGGCTGGCTACACCTTC

j_call: TRBJ2-7
clone_size: NA
d_call: TRBD2
v_call: TRBV10-3
cdr3_aa: CAISERGGSSGASYEQYF
cdr3_nt: TGTGCCATCAGTGAGCGGGGAGGGAGTAGCGGAGCCTCCTACGAGCAGTACTTC

j_call: TRBJ2-7
clone_size: NA
d_call: TRBD1
v_call: TRBV19
cdr3_aa: CASRKGQGVTYEQYF
cdr3_nt: TGTGCCAGTAGGAAGGGACAGGGGGTAACCTACGAGCAGTACTTC

j_call: TRBJ2-6
clone_size: NA
d_call: NA
v_call: TRBV19
cdr3_aa: CASSTRQASGANVLTF
cdr3_nt: TGTGCCAGTAGTACCCGACAGGCCTCTGGGGCCAACGTCCTGACTTTC

j_call: TRBJ1-2
clone_size: NA
d_call: NA
v_call: TRBV18
cdr3_aa: CASSPGGDYGYTF
cdr3_nt: TGTGCCAGCTCACCGGGGGGTGACTATGGCTACACCTTC

j_call: TRBJ2-3
clone_size: NA
d_call: NA
v_call: TRBV6-6
cdr3_aa: CASSLAGKRTDTQYF
cdr3_nt: TGTGCCAGCAGTTTAGCAGGGAAACGCACAGATACGCAGTATTTT

j_call: TRBJ2-5
clone_size: NA
d_call: NA
v_call: TRBV7-2
cdr3_aa: CASSLGTGETQYF
cdr3_nt: TGTGCCAGCAGCTTAGGCACAGGAGAGACCCAGTACTTC

j_call: TRBJ1-5
clone_size: NA
d_call: NA
v_call: TRBV18
cdr3_aa: CASSPLRDQPQHF
cdr3_nt: TGTGCCAGCTCACCACTTCGGGATCAGCCCCAGCATTTT

j_call: TRBJ2-7
clone_size: few
d_call: NA
v_call: TRBV6-5
cdr3_aa: CASSYLGDSTYEQYF
cdr3_nt: TGTGCCAGCAGTTATCTCGGAGACAGTACCTACGAGCAGTACTTC

j_call: TRBJ2-3
clone_size: few
d_call: NA
v_call: TRBV5-4
cdr3_aa: CASSFQRATDTQYF
cdr3_nt: TGTGCCAGCAGCTTCCAGCGGGCCACAGATACGCAGTATTTT

j_call: TRBJ1-2
clone_size: many
d_call: NA
v_call: TRBV4-2
cdr3_aa: CASSQGEGGYTF
cdr3_nt: TGTGCCAGCAGCCAAGGAGAGGGGGGCTACACCTTC

j_call: TRBJ1-2
clone_size: few
d_call: NA
v_call: TRBV28
cdr3_aa: CASSRVDGYTF
cdr3_nt: TGTGCCAGCAGTCGAGTCGATGGCTACACCTTC

j_call: TRBJ2-1
clone_size: NA
d_call: TRBD2
v_call: TRBV18
cdr3_aa: CASSPTSVEQFF
cdr3_nt: TGTGCCAGCTCACCCACTAGCGTTGAGCAGTTCTTC

j_call: TRBJ1-1
clone_size: NA
d_call: NA
v_call: TRBV7-8
cdr3_aa: CASSFSPNTEAFF
cdr3_nt: TGTGCCAGCAGCTTTTCCCCGAACACTGAAGCTTTCTTT

j_call: TRBJ2-1
clone_size: few
d_call: NA
v_call: TRBV5-1
cdr3_aa: CASSADTSSYNEQFF
cdr3_nt: TGCGCCAGCAGCGCGGACACGAGCTCCTACAATGAGCAGTTCTTC

j_call: TRBJ1-5
clone_size: NA
d_call: NA
v_call: TRBV7-9
cdr3_aa: CASSSGGGNQPQHF
cdr3_nt: TGTGCCAGCAGCTCGGGAGGTGGTAATCAGCCCCAGCATTTT

j_call: TRBJ2-1
clone_size: NA
d_call: TRBD2
v_call: TRBV30
cdr3_aa: CALLTSVAYNEQFF
cdr3_nt: TGTGCCTTATTGACTAGCGTCGCCTACAATGAGCAGTTCTTC

j_call: TRBJ2-7
clone_size: NA
d_call: NA
v_call: TRBV28
cdr3_aa: CASSFPAYGIAGYEQYF
cdr3_nt: TGTGCCAGCAGTTTCCCCGCCTACGGCATAGCCGGATACGAGCAGTACTTC

j_call: TRBJ2-7
clone_size: NA
d_call: NA
v_call: TRBV5-1
cdr3_aa: CASSGNKGHYEQYF
cdr3_nt: TGCGCCAGCAGCGGAAACAAGGGACACTACGAGCAGTACTTC

j_call: TRBJ2-7
clone_size: NA
d_call: TRBD2
v_call: TRBV10-1
cdr3_aa: CAREGLAGYEQYF
cdr3_nt: TGCGCCAGGGAGGGACTAGCGGGATACGAGCAGTACTTC

j_call: TRBJ2-1
clone_size: NA
d_call: NA
v_call: TRBV19
cdr3_aa: CASSIIYRDFYYNEQFF
cdr3_nt: TGTGCCAGTAGTATCATCTACCGGGACTTTTATTACAATGAGCAGTTCTTC

j_call: TRBJ1-1
clone_size: NA
d_call: NA
v_call: TRBV7-9
cdr3_aa: CASSLTNTNTEAFF
cdr3_nt: TGTGCCAGCAGCTTAACGAACACGAACACTGAAGCTTTCTTT

j_call: TRBJ1-1
clone_size: once
d_call: NA
v_call: TRBV7-8
cdr3_aa: CASSHRGLSEAFF
cdr3_nt: TGTGCCAGCAGCCATCGGGGTCTAAGTGAAGCTTTCTTT

j_call: TRBJ2-4
clone_size: few
d_call: NA
v_call: TRBV30
cdr3_aa: CAWSVGGLETIQYF
cdr3_nt: TGTGCCTGGAGTGTAGGCGGACTGGAAACCATTCAGTACTTC

j_call: TRBJ2-7
clone_size: NA
d_call: NA
v_call: TRBV21-1
cdr3_aa: CASILAGAYEQYF
cdr3_nt: TGTGCCAGCATACTAGCGGGAGCCTACGAGCAGTACTTC

j_call: TRBJ2-5
clone_size: NA
d_call: NA
v_call: TRBV5-1
cdr3_aa: CASSLGSTPEAETQYF
cdr3_nt: TGCGCCAGCAGCTTGGGATCCACCCCTGAGGCAGAGACCCAGTACTTC

j_call: TRBJ2-7
clone_size: few
d_call: NA
v_call: TRBV2
cdr3_aa: CASLQGLNSYEQYF
cdr3_nt: TGTGCCAGCTTGCAGGGACTCAACTCCTACGAGCAGTACTTC

j_call: TRBJ2-1
clone_size: NA
d_call: NA
v_call: TRBV2
cdr3_aa: CASSEGAYPEQFF
cdr3_nt: TGTGCCAGCAGTGAGGGGGCCTATCCGGAGCAGTTCTTC

j_call: TRBJ2-3
clone_size: few
d_call: TRBD2
v_call: TRBV13
cdr3_aa: CASSPRQVAGGYTDTQYF
cdr3_nt: TGTGCCAGCAGCCCACGCCAGGTTGCGGGAGGTTACACAGATACGCAGTATTTT

j_call: TRBJ1-5
clone_size: NA
d_call: NA
v_call: TRBV28
cdr3_aa: CASTVVSFYSNQPQHF
cdr3_nt: TGTGCCAGCACCGTCGTGTCCTTTTATAGCAATCAGCCCCAGCATTTT

j_call: TRBJ1-2
clone_size: NA
d_call: NA
v_call: TRBV15
cdr3_aa: CATSREKGVYGYTF
cdr3_nt: TGTGCCACCAGCAGAGAGAAGGGCGTCTATGGCTACACCTTC